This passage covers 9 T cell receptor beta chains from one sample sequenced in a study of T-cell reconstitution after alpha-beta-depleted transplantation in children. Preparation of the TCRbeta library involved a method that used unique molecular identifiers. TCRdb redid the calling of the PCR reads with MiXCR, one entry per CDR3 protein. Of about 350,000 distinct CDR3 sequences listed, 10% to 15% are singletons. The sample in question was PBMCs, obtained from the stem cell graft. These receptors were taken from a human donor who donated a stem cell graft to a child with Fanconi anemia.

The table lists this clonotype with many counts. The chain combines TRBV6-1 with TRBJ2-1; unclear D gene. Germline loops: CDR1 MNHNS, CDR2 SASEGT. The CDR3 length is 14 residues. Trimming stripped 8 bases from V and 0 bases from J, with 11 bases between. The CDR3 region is CASAKMGSYNEQFF. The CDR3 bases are TGTGCCAGCGCCAAAATGGGCTCCTACAATGAGCAGTTCTTC.

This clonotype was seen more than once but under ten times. The CDR3 region has the DNA TGTGCCAGCAGTTTGGCGCATTACAATGAGCAGTTCTTC. Translated: CASSLAHYNEQFF. The chain uses TRBV12-3 or TRBV12-4 and TRBJ2-1; D remains unclear. The CDR3 sequence is 13 residues long. V shed 3 bases and J shed 4 bases, with 7 bases lying between them.

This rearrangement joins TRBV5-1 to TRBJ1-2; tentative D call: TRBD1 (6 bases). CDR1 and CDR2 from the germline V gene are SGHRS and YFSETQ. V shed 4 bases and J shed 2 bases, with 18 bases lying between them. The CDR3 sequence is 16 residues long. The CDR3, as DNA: TGCGCCAGCAGCGTGGGGATCGCGGGGACAAACTATGGCTACACCTTC. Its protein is CASSVGIAGTNYGYTF.

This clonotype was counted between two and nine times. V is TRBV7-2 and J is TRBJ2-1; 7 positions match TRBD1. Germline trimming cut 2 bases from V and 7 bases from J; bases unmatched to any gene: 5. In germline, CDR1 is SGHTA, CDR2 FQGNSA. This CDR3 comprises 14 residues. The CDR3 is CASSLRQGWNEQFF. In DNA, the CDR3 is TGTGCCAGCAGCTTACGACAGGGTTGGAATGAGCAGTTCTTC.

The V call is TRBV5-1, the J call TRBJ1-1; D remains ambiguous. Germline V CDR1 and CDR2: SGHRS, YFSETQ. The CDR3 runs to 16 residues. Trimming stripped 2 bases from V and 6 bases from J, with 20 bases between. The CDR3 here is CASSFRSGPKVAEAFF. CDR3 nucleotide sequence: TGCGCCAGCAGCTTTCGGTCGGGCCCCAAAGTGGCTGAAGCTTTCTTT.

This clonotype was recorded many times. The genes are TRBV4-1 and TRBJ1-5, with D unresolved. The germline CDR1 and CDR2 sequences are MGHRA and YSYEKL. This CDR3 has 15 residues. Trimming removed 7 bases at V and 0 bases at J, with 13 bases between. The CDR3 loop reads CASTRLGSSNQPQHF. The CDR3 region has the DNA TGCGCCAGCACCCGGCTGGGCAGTAGCAATCAGCCCCAGCATTTT.

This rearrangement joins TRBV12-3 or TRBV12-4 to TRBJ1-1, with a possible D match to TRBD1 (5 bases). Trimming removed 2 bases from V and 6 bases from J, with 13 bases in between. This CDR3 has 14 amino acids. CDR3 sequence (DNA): TGTGCCAGCAGTTTATTGGGCCTAGGGGCTGAAGCTTTCTTT. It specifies CASSLLGLGAEAFF.

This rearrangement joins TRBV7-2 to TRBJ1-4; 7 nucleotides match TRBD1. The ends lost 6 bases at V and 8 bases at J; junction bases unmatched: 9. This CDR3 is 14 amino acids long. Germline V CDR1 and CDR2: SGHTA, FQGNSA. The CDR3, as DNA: TGTGCCAGCAGTCCCAGGGGGGATCCGGAAAAACTGTTTTTT. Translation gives CASSPRGDPEKLFF.

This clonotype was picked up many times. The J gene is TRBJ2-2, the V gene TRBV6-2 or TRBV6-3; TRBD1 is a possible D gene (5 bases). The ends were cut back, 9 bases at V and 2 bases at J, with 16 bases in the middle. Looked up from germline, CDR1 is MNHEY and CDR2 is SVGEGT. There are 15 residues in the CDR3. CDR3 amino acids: CAREIQAHNTGELFF. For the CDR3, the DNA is TGTGCCAGGGAAATACAGGCCCATAACACCGGGGAGCTGTTTTTT.